This T cell receptor (beta chain) stems from a study of T cells in women clearing cervical HPV infection. Study information: Control women cleared a single incident HPV16 infection within 12 months. Case blood was drawn when the lesion was first found; control blood after infection became undetectable.

In the case of this clone: Its antigen is undetermined. The CDR3 end is not reached by the read, which stops 3 residues before it; the germline J gene fills it in.

Profiled with immunoSEQ multiplex PCR; TCRdb holds only in-frame clones, not every one. The listing records roughly 22,000 clones. Study-level points and caveats: Richness plus V gene abundances separated cases from controls with AUC about 0.8.

CDR1 is LNHDA, CDR2 SQIVND, per germline (reference sequence). The CDR3 consists of 16 residues. The clonotype was recovered from a woman between 18 and 70 years old with a cervical HPV16 infection that either progressed to CIN3+ or cleared (not recorded which). The rearrangement joins TRBV19 to TRBJ2-4; a possible D gene is TRBD1 (7 bases). Sequenced: blood buffy coat. This CDR3 reads CASSIPGQLAHYGQYF. The CDR3 bases that were read are TGTGCCAGTAGTATACCGGGACAGCTAGCGCACTATGGT. Supplemented by reference TRBV19 and TRBJ2-4, the full variable domain reads DGGITQSPKYLFRKEGQNVTLSCEQNLNHDAMYWYRQDPGQGLRLIYYSQIVNDFQKGDIAEGYSVSREKKESFPLTVTSAQKNPTAFYLCASSIPGQLAHYGQYFGAGTRLSVL.